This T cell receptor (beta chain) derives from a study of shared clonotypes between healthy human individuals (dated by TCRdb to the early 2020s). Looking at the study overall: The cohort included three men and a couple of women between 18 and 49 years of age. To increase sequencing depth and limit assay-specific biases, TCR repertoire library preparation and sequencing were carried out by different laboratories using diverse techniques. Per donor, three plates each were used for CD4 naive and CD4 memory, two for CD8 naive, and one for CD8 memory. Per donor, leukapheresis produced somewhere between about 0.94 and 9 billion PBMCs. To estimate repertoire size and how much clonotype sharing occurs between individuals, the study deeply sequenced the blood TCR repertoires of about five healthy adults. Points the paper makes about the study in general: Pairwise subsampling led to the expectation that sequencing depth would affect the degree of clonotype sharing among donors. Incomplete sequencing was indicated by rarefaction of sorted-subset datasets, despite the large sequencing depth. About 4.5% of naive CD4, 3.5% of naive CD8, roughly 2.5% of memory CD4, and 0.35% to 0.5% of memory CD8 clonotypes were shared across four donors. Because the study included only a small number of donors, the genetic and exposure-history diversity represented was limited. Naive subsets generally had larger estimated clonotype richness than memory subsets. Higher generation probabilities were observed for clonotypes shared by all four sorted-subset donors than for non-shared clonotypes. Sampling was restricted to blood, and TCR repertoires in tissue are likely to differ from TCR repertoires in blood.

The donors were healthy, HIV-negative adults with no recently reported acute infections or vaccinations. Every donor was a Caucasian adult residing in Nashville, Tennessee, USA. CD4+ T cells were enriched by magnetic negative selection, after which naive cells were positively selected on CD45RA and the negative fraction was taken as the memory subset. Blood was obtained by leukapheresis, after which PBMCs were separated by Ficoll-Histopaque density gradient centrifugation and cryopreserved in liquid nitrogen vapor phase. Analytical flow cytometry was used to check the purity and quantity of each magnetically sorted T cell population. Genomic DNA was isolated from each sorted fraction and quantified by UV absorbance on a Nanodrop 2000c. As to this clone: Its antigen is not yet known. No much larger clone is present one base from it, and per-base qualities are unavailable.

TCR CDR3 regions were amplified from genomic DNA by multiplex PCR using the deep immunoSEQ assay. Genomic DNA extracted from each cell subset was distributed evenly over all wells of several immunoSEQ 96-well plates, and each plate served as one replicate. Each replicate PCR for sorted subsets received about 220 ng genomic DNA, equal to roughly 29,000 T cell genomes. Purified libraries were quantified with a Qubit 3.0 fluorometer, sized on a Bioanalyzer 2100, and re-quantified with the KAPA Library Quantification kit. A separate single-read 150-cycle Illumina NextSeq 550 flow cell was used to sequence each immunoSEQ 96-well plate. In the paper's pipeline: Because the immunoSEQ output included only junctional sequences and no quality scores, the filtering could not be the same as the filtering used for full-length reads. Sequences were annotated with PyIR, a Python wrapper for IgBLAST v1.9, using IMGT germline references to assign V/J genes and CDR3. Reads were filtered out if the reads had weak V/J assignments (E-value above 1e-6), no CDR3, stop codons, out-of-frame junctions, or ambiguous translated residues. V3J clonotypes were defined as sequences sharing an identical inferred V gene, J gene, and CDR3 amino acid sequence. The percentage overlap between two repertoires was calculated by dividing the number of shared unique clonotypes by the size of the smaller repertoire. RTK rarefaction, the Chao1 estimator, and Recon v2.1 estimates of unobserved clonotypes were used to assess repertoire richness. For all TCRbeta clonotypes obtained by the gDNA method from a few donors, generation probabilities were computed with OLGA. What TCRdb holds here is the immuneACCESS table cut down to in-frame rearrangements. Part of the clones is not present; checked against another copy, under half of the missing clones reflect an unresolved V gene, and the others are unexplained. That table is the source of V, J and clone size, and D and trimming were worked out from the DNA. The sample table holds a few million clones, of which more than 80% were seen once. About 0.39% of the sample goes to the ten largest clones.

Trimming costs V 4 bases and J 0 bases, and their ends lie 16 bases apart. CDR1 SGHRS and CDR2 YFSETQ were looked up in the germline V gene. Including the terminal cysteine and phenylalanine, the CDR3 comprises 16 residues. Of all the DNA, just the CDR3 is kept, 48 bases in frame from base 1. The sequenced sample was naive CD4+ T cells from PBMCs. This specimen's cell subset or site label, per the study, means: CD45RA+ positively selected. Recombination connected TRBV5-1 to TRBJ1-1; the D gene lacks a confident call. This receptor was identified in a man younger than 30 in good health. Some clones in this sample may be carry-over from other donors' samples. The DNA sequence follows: TGCGCCAGCAGCCCCGGAGGTGCGATCATGAACACTGAAGCTTTCTTT. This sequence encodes CASSPGGAIMNTEAFF.